The following is a T cell receptor (beta chain) sequence with its context. What antigen it recognizes has not been identified. No clone much larger than this one lies a single base away; base qualities are absent. This entry belongs to a study of shared clonotypes between healthy human individuals (dated by TCRdb to the early 2020s). About the investigation overall: Three men and a couple of women, aged 18 to 49 years, made up the cohort. For each donor, CD4 naive and CD4 memory were each run on three plates, CD8 naive on two plates, and CD8 memory on one plate. To estimate repertoire size and how much clonotype sharing occurs between individuals, the study deeply sequenced the blood TCR repertoires of several healthy adults. Libraries were prepared and TCR repertoires were sequenced by different laboratories using diverse techniques, in order to increase sequencing depth and limit assay-specific biases. Between about 0.85 and 10 billion PBMCs per donor were obtained by leukapheresis. What the study reported, not specific to this receptor: Pairwise subsampling indicated that sequencing depth was expected to affect the degree of clonotype sharing among donors. Even with the large sequencing depth, rarefaction of the sorted-subset datasets indicated that sequencing was incomplete. About 4.5% of naive CD4, 3.5% of naive CD8, roughly 2.5% of memory CD4, and 0.35% to 0.4% of memory CD8 clonotypes were shared across several donors. Compared with non-shared clonotypes, clonotypes shared by all four sorted-subset donors had higher generation probabilities. Sampling was limited to blood, and TCR repertoires in tissue likely differ from TCR repertoires in blood. Because the study included only a small number of donors, the genetic and exposure-history diversity represented was limited. Naive subsets generally had larger estimated clonotype richness than memory subsets.

CD8 naive samples were obtained by positive selection for CCR7 among CD45RO-negative cells, yielding a CD45RA+CCR7+ population from which TemRA cells were excluded. The donors were healthy, HIV-negative adults who had no recently reported acute infections or vaccinations. Only Caucasian adults living in Nashville, Tennessee, USA were represented among the donors. Blood was obtained by leukapheresis, after which PBMCs were separated by Ficoll-Histopaque density gradient centrifugation and cryopreserved in liquid nitrogen vapor phase. Purity and quantity of every magnetically sorted T cell population were checked by analytical flow cytometry. Each sorted fraction had its genomic DNA isolated and then quantified by UV absorbance on a Nanodrop 2000c. Using the deep immunoSEQ assay, multiplex PCR amplified TCR CDR3 regions from genomic DNA. Extracted genomic DNA from each cell subset was distributed evenly across all wells of several immunoSEQ 96-well plates, and each plate was treated as a replicate. For sorted subsets, about 210 ng of genomic DNA, equivalent to 25,000 to 35,000 T cell genomes, went into each replicate PCR. Purified libraries were quantified with a Qubit 3.0 fluorometer, sized on a Bioanalyzer 2100, and re-quantified with the KAPA Library Quantification kit. Each immunoSEQ 96-well plate was sequenced on its own single-read 150-cycle Illumina NextSeq 550 flow cell. On the study's bioinformatics: Because the immunoSEQ output held only junctional sequences and lacked quality scores, the filtering could not match the filtering applied to full-length reads. To assign V/J genes and CDR3, sequences were annotated against IMGT germline references using PyIR, a Python wrapper for IgBLAST v1.9. Reads with weak V/J assignments (E-value above 1e-6), missing CDR3, stop codons, out-of-frame junctions, or ambiguous translated residues were removed. V3J clonotypes were defined as sequences sharing the same inferred V gene, J gene, and CDR3 amino acid sequence. The percentage overlap between two repertoires was calculated by dividing the number of shared unique clonotypes by the size of the smaller repertoire. RTK rarefaction, the Chao1 estimator, and Recon v2.1 estimates of unobserved clonotypes were used to assess repertoire richness. Generation probabilities were computed with OLGA for all TCRbeta clonotypes obtained by the gDNA method from several donors. The source is immuneACCESS, and TCRdb retained only in-frame sequences with V and J called. Part of the clones is not carried over; for the studies checked, unresolved V genes explain less than half of this, and the remainder is unexplained. D and trimming come from the DNA, and the V and J calls and clone size come from that table. The sample records about 1,800,000 clones, about 95% of which are singletons. Of the sample, less than 1.5% falls within the top ten clones.

V loses 2 bases of germline sequence and J loses 14 bases, and the interval between the two ends is 16 bases. Including the terminal cysteine and phenylalanine, the CDR3 comprises 13 residues. The DNA shown is the 39-base CDR3, in frame from base 1. CDR1 and CDR2, looked up from the germline V gene (reference sequence), are SEHNR and FQNEAQ. The TCR comes from a man aged 18 to 29 in good health. Sequenced material: naive CD8+ T cells sorted from blood. This sample's cell subset or site label indicates: CD45RA+CCR7+. This chain is built from TRBV7-9 and TRBJ2-1, with the D segment identity uncertain. The CDR3 reads as follows: CASSLSEYGLEFF. In nucleotides, the sequence is TGTGCCAGCAGCTTAAGCGAATACGGCCTGGAGTTCTTC.